The 11 T cell receptor beta chains below come from one sample, sequenced in a study of cytomegalovirus exposure and HLA in healthy donors. This PCR relied on a set of 60 Vbeta primers and 13 Jbeta primers. Assay used: immunoSEQ multiplex PCR; TCRdb lists only in-frame clones, some missing. In the table there are approximately 92,000 clones, approximately 81% of which are singletons. Material for sequencing was PBMCs. These receptors were taken from a girl aged 2 to 10 in good health and CMV-seropositive.

The chain uses TRBV27 and TRBJ2-2; D is unclear. Trimming removed 8 bases from V and 3 bases from J, with 10 bases in between. This CDR3 comprises 13 residues. Germline assignment: CDR1 MNHEY and CDR2 SMNVEV (reference sequence). CDR3: CASEDIDTGELFF. The CDR3 coding sequence is TGTGCCAGCGAAGACATCGACACCGGGGAGCTGTTTTTT.

V gene TRBV2 combines with J gene TRBJ2-7; no clear D gene. Germline CDR1 is SNHLY and CDR2 is FYNNEI. The V end was cut by 6 bases, the J end by 3 bases, with 15 bases between. There are 14 residues in the CDR3. The CDR3 loop is CASRTGTFIYEQYF. In DNA, the CDR3 is TGTGCCAGCAGGACTGGCACTTTTATCTACGAGCAGTACTTC.

This chain connects TRBV27 to TRBJ2-7; 9 positions match TRBD2. The CDR3 runs 15 residues. CDR1 and CDR2 from the germline V gene are MNHEY and SMNVEV (reference sequence). V lost 2 bases, J lost 7 bases, and 9 bases stayed unmatched. Here the CDR3 DNA reads TGTGCCAGCAGTTTAAGGGGACTAGCCCTCTCGGAGCAGTACTTC. Residues: CASSLRGLALSEQYF.

The chain recombines TRBV11-2 with TRBJ1-5; D remains ambiguous. CDR1 and CDR2 from the germline V gene are SGHAT and FQNNGV. V was trimmed by 1 base and J by 7 bases, leaving 8 bases between them. This CDR3 is 13 amino acids long. For the CDR3, the DNA is TGTGCCAGCAGCTTAGGAGGCACACAGCCCCAGCATTTT. Encoded protein: CASSLGGTQPQHF.

This rearrangement joins TRBV6-1 to TRBJ1-4; D unclear. This CDR3 is 14 amino acids long. Germline V gene lookup returns CDR1 MNHNS and CDR2 SASEGT. With 5 bases removed from V and 0 bases from J, the gap between germline ends came to 7 bases. The CDR3 loop is CASSLTATNEKLFF. For the CDR3, the DNA is TGTGCCAGCAGTTTGACTGCAACTAATGAAAAACTGTTTTTT.

CDR3 amino acids: CASSQGNRGNTEAFF. The DNA of the CDR3 is TGTGCCAGCAGCCAAGGTAACCGGGGAAACACTGAAGCTTTCTTT. V usage is TRBV14 and J usage is TRBJ1-1, with D unresolved. The length of the CDR3 is 15 residues. Trimming pared 1 base from V and 2 bases from J, leaving 11 bases between. Germline lookup yields CDR1 SGHDN and CDR2 FVKESK.

CDR3 nucleotides: TGCAGCGTTTGGGCCGGGAGCAATGAGCAGTTCTTC. Its translation is CSVWAGSNEQFF. This rearrangement joins TRBV29-1 to TRBJ2-1; perhaps TRBD2 as D (6 bases). Germline assignment: CDR1 SQVTM and CDR2 ANQGSEA. CDR3 length: 12 amino acids. Deletions cut 5 bases from V and 6 bases from J, with 11 bases between.

The J gene is TRBJ2-5, the V gene TRBV28; D is undetermined. Germline V gene data show CDR1 as MDHEN and CDR2 as SYDVKM. The CDR3 totals 11 residues. V was pared by 6 bases and J by 2 bases, with 4 bases between. Written as DNA, the CDR3 is TGTGCCAGCAGGTCTCAAGAGACCCAGTACTTC. Translated: CASRSQETQYF.

The chain joins TRBV6-1 to TRBJ2-1, with D perhaps matching TRBD2 (6 bases). Germline V lookup: CDR1 MNHNS, CDR2 SASEGT. Deletions cut 1 base from V and 7 bases from J, with 20 bases between. This CDR3 has 17 amino acids. The CDR3 DNA sequence: TGTGCCAGCAGTGAAGTTTGGGGGTTGGTAAGCGGGAATGAGCAGTTCTTC. Translated, it gives CASSEVWGLVSGNEQFF.

The genes are TRBV7-2 and TRBJ1-2; TRBD1 matches at 7 bases. The CDR3 runs 14 residues. Germline loops: CDR1 SGHTA, CDR2 FQGNSA. With V trimmed by 5 bases and J by 4 bases, 7 bases remained unmatched. DNA for the CDR3: TGTGCCAGCAGCCCGGGGACAGTCCTCTATGGCTACACCTTC. Translation: CASSPGTVLYGYTF.

This chain uses TRBV28 with TRBJ2-7; D is perhaps TRBD2 (6 bases). Germline V CDR1 and CDR2: MDHEN, SYDVKM. Trimming left V 5 bases short and J 1 base short, with 12 bases between. The CDR3 totals 14 residues. The CDR3: CASSPDYRSYEQYF. The CDR3 DNA sequence: TGTGCCAGCAGTCCGGACTACCGTTCCTACGAGCAGTACTTC.